The entry below describes one T cell receptor (beta chain). In terms of age and location, participants ranged from roughly 18 to 89 years and lived in about two dozen US areas. Assignment of participants to cohorts was predicated upon participant-reported clinical history. This sample is part of a study of blood T cell repertoires in COVID-19. Study-wide background: From the United States, Italy and Spain came samples of acute and convalescent COVID-19. PBMCs, B-cell-depleted T cells, or T cells were the source of the cDNA or gDNA that made up the material.

The V and J ends lost 2 bases and 8 bases respectively, with 9 bases between them. The CDR3 length is 12 residues. The germline CDR1 and CDR2 sequences are SEHNR and FQNEAQ (reference sequence). TCRdb's table, derived via immunoSEQ multiplex PCR, lists solely in-frame clones and lacks some. This sample has 190,000 or so clones, with 84% found just once. The TCR originated in a man aged 35-49 years who had recovered from COVID-19. The chain uses TRBV7-9 and TRBJ1-2; D perhaps matches TRBD1 (6 bases). Sequencing input: PBMCs or T cells enriched from blood (not recorded which). The CDR3 DNA follows: TGTGCCAGCAGCTTAACAGGGATAGGCTACACCTTC. Amino acids: CASSLTGIGYTF.